One sample yielded the 21 T cell receptor beta chains listed below, sequenced in a study of response to subunit inactivated influenza vaccine. TCRdb reanalysed the RT-PCR reads using MiXCR and keeps one entry per CDR3 protein. Here the sample spans hundreds of thousands of distinct CDR3 sequences, roughly 13% being singletons. The starting material was PBMCs from blood, obtained more than 35 days after vaccination. Receptors were obtained from a man between 50 and 59 years old who received an inactivated influenza vaccine.

Notes on this clonotype: A much larger clone is a single base away; this may be a read error. This rearrangement joins TRBV6-2 or TRBV6-3 to TRBJ1-5, with 12 bases aligning to TRBD1. CDR3 size: 15 residues. Germline-derived CDR1 and CDR2 are MNHEY and SVGEGT. CDR3 bases: TGTGCCAGCAGTTACGGGACAGGGGGCGGACAGCCCCATCATTTT. Its protein product is CASSYGTGGGQPHHF.

This clonotype was seen repeatedly, ten times or more. The CDR3: CASRFQGALSGNTIYF. The CDR3 bases are TGTGCCAGCAGATTCCAGGGGGCGCTTTCCGGAAACACCATATATTTT. V usage is TRBV12-3 or TRBV12-4 and J usage is TRBJ1-3, with 8 bases aligning to TRBD1. CDR3 length: 16 amino acids. The V and J ends lost 6 bases and 4 bases, in that order; junction bases with no gene match: 11.

The chain carries TRBV30 and TRBJ2-7; the D is unclear. Germline V lookup: CDR1 GTSNPN, CDR2 SVGIG (reference sequence). The CDR3 is 14 residues long. Trimming stripped 0 bases from V and 1 base from J, with 10 bases between. As DNA, the CDR3 is TGTGCCTGGAGTGTGATTAGCCGGTCCTACGAGCAGTACTTC. Encoded protein: CAWSVISRSYEQYF. Complete variable domain (other parts from reference TRBV30 and TRBJ2-7): SQTIHQWPATLVQPVGSPLSLECTVEGTSNPNLYWYRQAAGRGLQLLFYSVGIGQISSEVPQNLSASRPQDRQFILSSKKLLLSDSGFYLCAWSVISRSYEQYFGPGTRLTVT.

The chain combines TRBV27 with TRBJ2-2; 11 nucleotides line up with TRBD2. The CDR3 extends over 16 amino acids. V was pared by 3 bases and J by 3 bases, with 3 bases of the junction left unmatched. From germline, CDR1 is MNHEY and CDR2 SMNVEV (reference sequence). The CDR3 DNA sequence: TGTGCCAGCAGTTTTAGCGGGGGGGTTGACACCGGGGAGCTGTTTTTT. This gives the protein CASSFSGGVDTGELFF.

This clonotype has just a few counts. This chain joins TRBV7-8 and TRBJ2-1; the D gene is possibly TRBD2 (7 bases). V was clipped by 5 bases and J by 3 bases, with 20 bases between them. CDR3 size: 17 residues. Germline lookup yields CDR1 SGHVS and CDR2 FQNEAQ. The CDR3 reads CASSTSRAGADYNEQFF. The DNA for the CDR3 is TGTGCCAGCAGCACTAGTAGGGCGGGGGCCGACTACAATGAGCAGTTCTTC.

This clonotype has only a few counts. V gene TRBV30 combines with J gene TRBJ2-1; weak D call: TRBD2 (5 bases). V gave up 4 bases and J gave up 4 bases, with 14 bases separating them. Looked up from germline, CDR1 is GTSNPN and CDR2 is SVGIG (reference sequence). CDR3 size: 14 residues. CDR3 DNA: TGTGCCTGGAACCCCGGCGGGCCTTACAATGAGCAGTTCTTC. This sequence encodes CAWNPGGPYNEQFF. The full variable domain, in which reference TRBV30 and TRBJ2-1 provide the parts outside the CDR3, is SQTIHQWPATLVQPVGSPLSLECTVEGTSNPNLYWYRQAAGRGLQLLFYSVGIGQISSEVPQNLSASRPQDRQFILSSKKLLLSDSGFYLCAWNPGGPYNEQFFGPGTRLTVL.

The chain recombines TRBV15 with TRBJ2-1, with 9 bases identical to TRBD1. Germline V gene data show CDR1 as LNHNV and CDR2 as YYDKDF (reference sequence). V lost 1 base to trimming and J lost 4 bases; unmatched junction nucleotides: 5. The CDR3 loop spans 16 amino acids. Here the CDR3 DNA reads TGTGCCACCAGCAGAGTCCTGGGACAGGGATACAATGAGCAGTTCTTC. It yields the protein CATSRVLGQGYNEQFF.

In this sample, this clonotype turned up a few times. The gene calls are TRBV10-3 and TRBJ1-3, with D uncertain. V was pared by 7 bases and J by 4 bases, with 5 bases between. This CDR3 comprises 11 residues. Per germline, CDR1 ENHRY and CDR2 SYGVKD. CDR3 region: CAITPGNTIYF. The CDR3 region has the DNA TGTGCCATCACCCCCGGAAACACCATATATTTT.

This clonotype appeared many times. This chain joins TRBV5-1 and TRBJ1-6; D may be TRBD1 (6 bases). Germline V gene lookup returns CDR1 SGHRS and CDR2 YFSETQ. Trimming shortened V by 0 bases and J by 8 bases, and 9 bases separated the two germline ends. CDR3 length: 14 residues. The chain's CDR3 is CASSLDRAHSPLHF. CDR3 nucleotide sequence: TGCGCCAGCAGCTTGGACAGGGCTCATTCACCCCTCCACTTT.

This clonotype was counted only a few times. The rearrangement uses TRBV11-2 and TRBJ2-1; TRBD2 matches 8 bases. CDR1 and CDR2 (germline): SGHAT, FQNNGV. The V and J ends lost 3 bases and 2 bases, in that order; junction bases with no gene match: 12. This CDR3 spans 18 amino acids. The CDR3 bases are TGTGCCAGCAGCTTCAAGCCTTACCGCGGGGGGCCCTACAATGAGCAGTTCTTC. Protein sequence: CASSFKPYRGGPYNEQFF.

CDR3 residues: CATSRDLKTSVQETQYF. CDR3 nucleotide sequence: TGTGCCACCAGCAGAGATCTAAAAACTAGCGTACAAGAGACCCAGTACTTC. The V gene is TRBV15, the J gene TRBJ2-5, with 7 bases matching TRBD2. V was pared by 0 bases and J by 2 bases, with 9 bases of the junction left unmatched. Per germline, CDR1 LNHNV and CDR2 YYDKDF (reference sequence). The CDR3 is 17 residues long.

V usage is TRBV5-5 and J usage is TRBJ1-4, with 7 bases aligning to TRBD1. Trimming removed 3 bases from V and 12 bases from J; junction bases left unmatched: 11. The CDR3 consists of 14 residues. The germline V gene encodes CDR1 SGHKS and CDR2 YYEKEE (reference sequence). This CDR3 reads CASSSTGSDRELFF. The CDR3, as DNA: TGTGCCAGCAGCTCCACGGGTAGCGACAGGGAACTGTTTTTT.

The rearrangement joins TRBV5-6 to TRBJ2-3, with TRBD1 matching over 7 bases. This CDR3 has 12 amino acids. Per the germline V gene, CDR1 is SGHDT and CDR2 is YYEEEE. The ends lost 4 bases at V and 14 bases at J; junction bases unmatched: 10. The CDR3 DNA reads as TGTGCCAGCAGCATCGGACAGGCCGACCCGTATTTT. It specifies CASSIGQADPYF.

This clonotype was picked up many times. This chain uses TRBV6-5 with TRBJ2-2; D is unresolved. The V and J ends lost 4 bases and 4 bases respectively, with 16 bases between them. Germline V gene lookup returns CDR1 MNHEY and CDR2 SVGAGI. The length of the CDR3 is 16 residues. CDR3 protein: CASSSSDRGGTGELFF. In DNA form, the CDR3 reads TGTGCCAGCAGTTCCTCGGACCGTGGTGGCACCGGGGAGCTGTTTTTT.

There are a few counts of this clonotype. V gene TRBV28 combines with J gene TRBJ1-1; D gene unclear. This CDR3 is built from 12 residues. V lost 4 bases and J lost 7, with 10 bases in between. Germline CDR1 reads MDHEN; CDR2 reads SYDVKM. The CDR3 protein is CASSSLGNEAFF. Here the CDR3 DNA reads TGTGCCAGCAGTTCCTTGGGAAATGAAGCTTTCTTT.

This clonotype showed up many times. V gene TRBV20-1 combines with J gene TRBJ1-2, with D possibly TRBD1 on 6 matching bases. V was shortened by 3 bases and J by 7 bases, with 18 bases between the two germline ends. CDR3 length: 14 residues. Germline V gives CDR1 DFQATT, CDR2 SNEGSKA (reference sequence). In nucleotides, the CDR3 is TGCAGTGCTAGGTACTACAGGGAGGCTAGTGGCTACACCTTC. Its protein product is CSARYYREASGYTF.

This clonotype was observed many times. The CDR3 region has the DNA TGTGCCAGCAGCCAAGATGACTTAAACTCTTACAATGAGCAGTTCTTC. This codes for CASSQDDLNSYNEQFF. V and J are TRBV3-1 and TRBJ2-1, with D unclear. This CDR3 spans 16 amino acids. Germline lookup yields CDR1 LGHDT and CDR2 YNNKEL (reference sequence). Trimming removed 0 bases at V and 4 bases at J, with 13 bases between.

This CDR3 is CASKRLGTGNYEQYF. The CDR3 nucleotides read TGTGCCAGCAAACGCCTCGGGACAGGGAATTACGAGCAGTACTTC. V is TRBV2 and J is TRBJ2-7; 9 positions agree with TRBD1. Per the germline V gene, CDR1 is SNHLY and CDR2 is FYNNEI. The trim removed 7 bases at V and 4 bases at J, leaving 11 bases unmatched. The CDR3 has 15 amino acids.

This clonotype has ten or more counts. This chain uses TRBV20-1 with TRBJ2-5, with unresolved D. The ends were cut back, 3 bases at V and 5 bases at J, with 10 bases in the middle. This CDR3 is 12 amino acids long. CDR1 DFQATT and CDR2 SNEGSKA come from the germline V gene (reference sequence). Here the CDR3 DNA reads TGCAGTGCTAGGTTGGGTTCGGAGACCCAGTACTTC. Protein: CSARLGSETQYF.

This clonotype was detected ten times or more. The V and J genes are TRBV30 and TRBJ1-1, with D possibly being TRBD1 (5 bases). CDR3 length: 14 residues. Germline V lookup: CDR1 GTSNPN, CDR2 SVGIG (reference sequence). Trimming left V 4 bases short and J 2 bases short, with 14 bases between. The CDR3 spells CAWTPRTPNTEAFF. CDR3 coding DNA: TGTGCCTGGACACCAAGGACACCCAACACTGAAGCTTTCTTT.

J is TRBJ2-1 and V is TRBV4-2; D could derive from TRBD1 or TRBD2 (5 bases each). The CDR3 is 17 amino acids. Germline V gene data show CDR1 as LGHNA and CDR2 as YNFKEQ. With 0 bases removed from V and 0 bases from J, the gap between germline ends came to 12 bases. DNA of the CDR3: TGTGCCAGCAGCCAAGATCAGAAGGGGAGCTCCTACAATGAGCAGTTCTTC. It codes for CASSQDQKGSSYNEQFF.